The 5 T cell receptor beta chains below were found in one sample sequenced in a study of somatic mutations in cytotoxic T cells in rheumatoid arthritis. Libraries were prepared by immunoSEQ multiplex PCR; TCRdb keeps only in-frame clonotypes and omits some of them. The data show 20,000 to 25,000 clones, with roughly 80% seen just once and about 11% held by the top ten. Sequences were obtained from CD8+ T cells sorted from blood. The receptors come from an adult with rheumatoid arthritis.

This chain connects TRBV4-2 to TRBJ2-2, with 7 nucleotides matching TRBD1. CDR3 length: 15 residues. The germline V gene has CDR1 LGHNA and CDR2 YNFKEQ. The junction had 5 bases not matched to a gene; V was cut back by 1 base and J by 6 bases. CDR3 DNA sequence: TGTGCCAGCAGCCAAGCCCGGCAGGGGGCCGGGGAGCTGTTTTTT. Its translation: CASSQARQGAGELFF.

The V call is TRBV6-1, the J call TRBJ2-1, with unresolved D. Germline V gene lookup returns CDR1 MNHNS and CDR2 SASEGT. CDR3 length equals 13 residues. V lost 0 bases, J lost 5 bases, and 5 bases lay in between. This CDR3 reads CASSEAVHNEQFF. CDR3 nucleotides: TGTGCCAGCAGTGAAGCTGTCCACAATGAGCAGTTCTTC.

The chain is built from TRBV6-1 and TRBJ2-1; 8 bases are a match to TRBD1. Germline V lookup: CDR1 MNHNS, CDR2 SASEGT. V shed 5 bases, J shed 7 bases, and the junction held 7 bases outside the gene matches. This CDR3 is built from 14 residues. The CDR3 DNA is TGTGCCAGCAGTCTAGTGACAGGGGAGAATGAGCAGTTCTTC. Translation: CASSLVTGENEQFF.

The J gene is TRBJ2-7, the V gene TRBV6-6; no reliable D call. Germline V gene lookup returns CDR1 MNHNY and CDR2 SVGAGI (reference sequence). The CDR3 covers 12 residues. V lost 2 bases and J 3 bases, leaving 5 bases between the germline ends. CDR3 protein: CASSYTVYEQYF. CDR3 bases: TGTGCCAGCAGTTACACGGTCTACGAGCAGTACTTC.

CDR3 residues: CSVEGQGPLYEQYF. In DNA, the CDR3 is TGCAGCGTTGAGGGGCAGGGCCCTCTCTACGAGCAGTACTTC. The V call is TRBV29-1, the J call TRBJ2-7, with D possibly being TRBD1 (5 bases). The CDR3 is made up of 14 amino acids. CDR1 and CDR2 (germline): SQVTM, ANQGSEA. Trimming pared 3 bases from V and 3 bases from J, leaving 15 bases between.